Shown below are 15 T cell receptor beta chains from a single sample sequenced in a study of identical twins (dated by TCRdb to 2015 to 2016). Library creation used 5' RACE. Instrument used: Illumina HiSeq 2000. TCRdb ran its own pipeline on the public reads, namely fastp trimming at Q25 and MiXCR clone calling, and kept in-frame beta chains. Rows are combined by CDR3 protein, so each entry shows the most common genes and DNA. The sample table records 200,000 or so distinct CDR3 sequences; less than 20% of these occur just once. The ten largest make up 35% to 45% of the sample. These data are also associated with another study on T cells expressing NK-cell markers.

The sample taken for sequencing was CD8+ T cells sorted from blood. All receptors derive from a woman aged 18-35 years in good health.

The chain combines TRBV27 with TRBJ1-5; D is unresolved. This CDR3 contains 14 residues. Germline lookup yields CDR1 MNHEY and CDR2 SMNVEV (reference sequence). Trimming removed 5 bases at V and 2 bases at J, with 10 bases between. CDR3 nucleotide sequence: TGTGCCAGCAGTCCCGGACGGGGCAATCAGCCCCAGCATTTT. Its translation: CASSPGRGNQPQHF.

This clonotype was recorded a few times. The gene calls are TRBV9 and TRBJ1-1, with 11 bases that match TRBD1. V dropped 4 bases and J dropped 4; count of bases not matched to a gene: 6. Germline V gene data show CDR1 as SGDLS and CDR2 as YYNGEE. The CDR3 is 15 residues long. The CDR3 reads CASSPPGTGGTEAFF. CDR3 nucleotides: TGTGCCAGCAGCCCACCCGGGACAGGGGGCACTGAAGCTTTCTTT.

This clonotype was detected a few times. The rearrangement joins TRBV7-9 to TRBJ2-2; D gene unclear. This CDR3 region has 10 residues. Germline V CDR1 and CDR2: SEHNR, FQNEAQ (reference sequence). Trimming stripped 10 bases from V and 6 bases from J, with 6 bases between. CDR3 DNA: TGTGCCACCTACGCCGGGGAGCTGTTTTTT. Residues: CATYAGELFF. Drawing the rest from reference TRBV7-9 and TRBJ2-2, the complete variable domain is DTGVSQNPRHKITKRGQNVTFRCDPISEHNRLYWYRQTLGQGPEFLTYFQNEAQLEKSRLLSDRFSAERPKGSFSTLEIQRTEQGDSAMYLCATYAGELFFGEGSRLTVL.

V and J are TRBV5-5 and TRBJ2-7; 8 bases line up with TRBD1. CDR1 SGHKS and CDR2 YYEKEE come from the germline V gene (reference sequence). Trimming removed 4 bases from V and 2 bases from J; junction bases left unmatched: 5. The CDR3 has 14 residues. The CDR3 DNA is TGTGCCAGCAGCCCCTGGACAGGGACCTACGAGCAGTACTTC. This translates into CASSPWTGTYEQYF.

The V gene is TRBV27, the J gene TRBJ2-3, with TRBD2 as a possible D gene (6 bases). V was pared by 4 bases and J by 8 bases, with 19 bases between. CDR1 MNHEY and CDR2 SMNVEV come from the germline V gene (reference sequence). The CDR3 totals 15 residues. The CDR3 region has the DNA TGTGCCAGCAGTTCCCGGGACTCCAGCTTTTTTACGCAGTATTTT. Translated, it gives CASSSRDSSFFTQYF.

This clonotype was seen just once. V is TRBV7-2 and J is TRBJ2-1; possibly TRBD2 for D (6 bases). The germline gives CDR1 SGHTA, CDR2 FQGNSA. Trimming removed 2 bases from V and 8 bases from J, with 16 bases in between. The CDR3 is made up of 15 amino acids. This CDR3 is CASSLLGTVSDEQFF. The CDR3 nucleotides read TGTGCCAGCAGCTTATTGGGGACTGTCAGCGATGAGCAGTTCTTC.

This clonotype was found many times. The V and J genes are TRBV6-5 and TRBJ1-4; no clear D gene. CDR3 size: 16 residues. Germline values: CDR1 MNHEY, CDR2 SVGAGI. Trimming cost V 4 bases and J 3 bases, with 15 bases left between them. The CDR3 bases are TGTGCCAGCAGTTGGACGGAAGGCAGTCCTAATGAAAAACTGTTTTTT. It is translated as CASSWTEGSPNEKLFF.

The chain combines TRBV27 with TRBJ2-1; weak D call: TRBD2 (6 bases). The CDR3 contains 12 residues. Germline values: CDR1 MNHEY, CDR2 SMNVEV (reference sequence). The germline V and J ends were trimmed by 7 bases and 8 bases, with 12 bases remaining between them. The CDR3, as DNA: TGTGCCAGCACGACTAGTTACGATGAGCAGTTCTTC. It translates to CASTTSYDEQFF.

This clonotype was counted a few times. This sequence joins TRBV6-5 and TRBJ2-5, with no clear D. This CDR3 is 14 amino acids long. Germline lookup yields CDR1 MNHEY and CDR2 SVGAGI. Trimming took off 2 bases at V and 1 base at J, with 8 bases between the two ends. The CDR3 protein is CASSYVRSQETQYF. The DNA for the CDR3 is TGTGCCAGCAGTTACGTCAGGAGCCAAGAGACCCAGTACTTC.

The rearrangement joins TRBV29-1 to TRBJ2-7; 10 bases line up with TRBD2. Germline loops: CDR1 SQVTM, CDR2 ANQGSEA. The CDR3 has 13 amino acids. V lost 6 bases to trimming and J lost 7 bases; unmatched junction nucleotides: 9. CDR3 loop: CSVHLAGVREQYF. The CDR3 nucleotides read TGCAGCGTGCATCTAGCGGGAGTTCGGGAGCAGTACTTC.

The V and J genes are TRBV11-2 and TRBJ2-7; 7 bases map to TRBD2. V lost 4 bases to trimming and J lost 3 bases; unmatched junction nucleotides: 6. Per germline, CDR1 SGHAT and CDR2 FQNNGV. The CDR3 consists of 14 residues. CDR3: CASSYGLGRYEQYF. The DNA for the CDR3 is TGTGCCAGCAGCTATGGACTAGGCCGCTACGAGCAGTACTTC.

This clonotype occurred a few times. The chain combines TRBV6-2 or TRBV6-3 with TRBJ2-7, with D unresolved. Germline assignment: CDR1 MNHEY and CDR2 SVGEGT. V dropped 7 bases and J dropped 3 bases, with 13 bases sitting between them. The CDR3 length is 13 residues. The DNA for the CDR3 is TGTGCCAGCACCGACGACATTTACTACGAGCAGTACTTC. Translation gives CASTDDIYYEQYF.

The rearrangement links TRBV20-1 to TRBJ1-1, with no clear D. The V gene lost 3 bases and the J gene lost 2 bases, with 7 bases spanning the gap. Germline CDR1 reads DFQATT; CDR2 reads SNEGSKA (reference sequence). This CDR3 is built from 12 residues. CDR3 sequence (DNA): TGCAGTGCTAGTTGGGAAAACACTGAAGCTTTCTTT. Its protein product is CSASWENTEAFF.

The CDR3 bases are TGTGCCAGCAGCTTAAGGGACAGGGGGCGATCTTCCTCCTACGAGCAGTACTTC. Its translation: CASSLRDRGRSSSYEQYF. This rearrangement joins TRBV7-6 to TRBJ2-7, with TRBD1 identical over 12 bases. The CDR3 extends over 18 amino acids. With 2 bases clipped from V and 0 bases from J, the junction kept 8 bases outside the gene matches. The V gene's germline CDR1 is SGHVS and CDR2 FNYEAQ.

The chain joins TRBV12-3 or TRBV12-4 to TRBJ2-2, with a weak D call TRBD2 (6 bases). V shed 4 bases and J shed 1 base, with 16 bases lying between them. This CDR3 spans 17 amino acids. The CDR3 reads CASSSRIGAGNTGELFF. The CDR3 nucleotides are TGTGCCAGCAGTTCTAGGATCGGAGCGGGGAACACCGGGGAGCTGTTTTTT.